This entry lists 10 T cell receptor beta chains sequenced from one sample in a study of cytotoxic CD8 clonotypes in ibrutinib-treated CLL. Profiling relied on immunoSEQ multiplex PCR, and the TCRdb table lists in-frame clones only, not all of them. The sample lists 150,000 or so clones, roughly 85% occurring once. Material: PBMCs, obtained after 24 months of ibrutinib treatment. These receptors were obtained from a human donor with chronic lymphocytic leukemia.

DNA for the CDR3: TGCGCCAGCAGCCTAGGGGACAGCTCTTATGAAAAACTGTTTTTT. It specifies CASSLGDSSYEKLFF. V is TRBV5-1 and J is TRBJ1-4; 7 nucleotides align to TRBD1. The V gene's germline CDR1 is SGHRS and CDR2 YFSETQ. With V trimmed by 4 bases and J by 6 bases, 9 bases remained unmatched. This CDR3 is built from 15 residues.

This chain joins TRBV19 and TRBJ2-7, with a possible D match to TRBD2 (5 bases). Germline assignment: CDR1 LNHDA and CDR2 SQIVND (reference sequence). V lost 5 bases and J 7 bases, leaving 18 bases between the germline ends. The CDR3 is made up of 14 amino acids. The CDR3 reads CASSSNGRVDEQYF. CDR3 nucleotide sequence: TGTGCCAGTAGTTCAAATGGGAGAGTGGATGAGCAGTACTTC.

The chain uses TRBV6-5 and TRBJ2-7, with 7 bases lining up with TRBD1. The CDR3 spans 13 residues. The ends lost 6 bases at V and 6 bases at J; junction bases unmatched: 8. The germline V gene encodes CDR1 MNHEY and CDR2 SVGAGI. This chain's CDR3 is CASRNRGRTEQYF. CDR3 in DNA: TGTGCCAGCAGGAACAGGGGCCGAACCGAGCAGTACTTC.

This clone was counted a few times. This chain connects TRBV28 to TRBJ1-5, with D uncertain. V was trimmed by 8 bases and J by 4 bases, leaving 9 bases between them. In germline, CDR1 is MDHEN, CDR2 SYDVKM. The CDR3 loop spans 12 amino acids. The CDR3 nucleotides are TGTGCCAGCCGGGAAGGAAATCAGCCCCAGCATTTT. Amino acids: CASREGNQPQHF. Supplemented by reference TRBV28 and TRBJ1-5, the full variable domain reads DVKVTQSSRYLVKRTGEKVFLECVQDMDHENMFWYRQDPGLGLRLIYFSYDVKMKEKGDIPEGYSVSREKKERFSLILESASTNQTSMYLCASREGNQPQHFGDGTRLSIL.

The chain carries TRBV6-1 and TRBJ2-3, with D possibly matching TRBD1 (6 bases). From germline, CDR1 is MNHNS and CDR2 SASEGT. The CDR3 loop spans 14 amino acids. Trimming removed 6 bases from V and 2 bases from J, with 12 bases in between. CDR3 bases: TGTGCCAGCAGGCAGACAGGACTCACAGATACGCAGTATTTT. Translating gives CASRQTGLTDTQYF.

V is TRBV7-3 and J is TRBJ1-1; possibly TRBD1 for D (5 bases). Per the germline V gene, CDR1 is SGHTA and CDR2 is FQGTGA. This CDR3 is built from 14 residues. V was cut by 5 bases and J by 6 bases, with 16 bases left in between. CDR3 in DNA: TGTGCCAGCAGCCAAGCCGCTCAAGGGGCTGAAGCTTTCTTT. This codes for CASSQAAQGAEAFF. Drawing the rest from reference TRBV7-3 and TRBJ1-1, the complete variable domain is GAGVSQTPSNKVTEKGKYVELRCDPISGHTALYWYRQSLGQGPEFLIYFQGTGAADDSGLPNDRFFAVRPEGSVSTLKIQRTERGDSAVYLCASSQAAQGAEAFFGQGTRLTVV.

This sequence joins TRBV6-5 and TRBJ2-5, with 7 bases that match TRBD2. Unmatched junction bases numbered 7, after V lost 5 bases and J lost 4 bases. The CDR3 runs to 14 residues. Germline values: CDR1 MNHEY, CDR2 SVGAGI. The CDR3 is CASSIGGTRETQYF. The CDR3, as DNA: TGTGCCAGCAGTATCGGGGGGACCAGAGAGACCCAGTACTTC.

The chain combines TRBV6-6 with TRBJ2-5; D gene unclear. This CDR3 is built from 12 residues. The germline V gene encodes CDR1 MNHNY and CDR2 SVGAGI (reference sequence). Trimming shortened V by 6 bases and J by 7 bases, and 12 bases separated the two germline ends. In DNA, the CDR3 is TGTGCCAGCAGGATCGGTGAGGCGACCCAGTACTTC. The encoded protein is CASRIGEATQYF.

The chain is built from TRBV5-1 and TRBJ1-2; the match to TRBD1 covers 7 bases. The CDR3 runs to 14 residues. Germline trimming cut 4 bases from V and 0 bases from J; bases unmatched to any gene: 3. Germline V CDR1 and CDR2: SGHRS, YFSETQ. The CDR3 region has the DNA TGCGCCAGCAGCACCCAGGGGGCTAACTATGGCTACACCTTC. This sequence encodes CASSTQGANYGYTF.

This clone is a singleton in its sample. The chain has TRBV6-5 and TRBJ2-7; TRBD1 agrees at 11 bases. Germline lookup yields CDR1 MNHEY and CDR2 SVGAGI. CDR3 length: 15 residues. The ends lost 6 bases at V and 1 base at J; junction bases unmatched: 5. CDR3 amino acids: CASSPGTGGSYEQYF. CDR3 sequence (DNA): TGTGCCAGCAGCCCTGGGACAGGGGGTTCCTACGAGCAGTACTTC.